This T cell receptor beta chain was sequenced for a study of response to subunit inactivated influenza vaccine. This clonotype was picked up a small number of times. TCRdb independently ran MiXCR on the RT-PCR reads; one entry per CDR3 protein. This sample has a few hundred thousand distinct CDR3 sequences, with roughly 15% found just once. The CDR3 is made up of 15 amino acids. Germline V lookup: CDR1 DFQATT, CDR2 SNEGSKA (reference sequence). V was pared by 3 bases and J by 0 bases, with 3 bases of the junction left unmatched. The source is a man aged 45-65 years who received an inactivated influenza vaccine. V gene TRBV20-1 combines with J gene TRBJ2-4; 9 bases align to TRBD1. The sequenced sample was PBMCs from blood, obtained about 12 days after vaccination. The DNA of the CDR3 is TGCAGTGCTAGGACAGGGGGGATAGCCAAAAACATTCAGTACTTC. Translation gives CSARTGGIAKNIQYF.